Listed below are T cell receptor beta chains from one sample, sequenced in a study of a mutant IDH1 vaccine in newly diagnosed glioma. These receptors' targets are unknown. TCRdb's copy holds only in-frame clones and misses some; the assay was immunoSEQ multiplex PCR. This table has tens of thousands of clones, roughly 87% appearing once. Material: PBMCs, obtained from a glioma patient whose treatment included an IDH1 peptide vaccine. The source is a man aged 30 to 45 with glioma. CDR3s include the opening cysteine and the closing phenylalanine or tryptophan. The order of the fields is clone size, V gene, J gene, D gene, CDR3 protein, CDR3 DNA. D genes are given only for firm matches. Where a row states a size, it is once, few, many or the class of an expanded clone; other rows omit it.

clone_size: -
v_call: TRBV2
j_call: TRBJ1-3
d_call: TRBD1
cdr3_aa: CASSPRRTGGSLLVGNTIYF
cdr3_nt: TGTGCCAGCAGTCCAAGGCGGACAGGGGGCTCCCTTCTCGTAGGAAACACCATATATTTT

clone_size: few
v_call: TRBV29-1
j_call: TRBJ1-1
d_call: -
cdr3_aa: CSVGRGRNTEAFF
cdr3_nt: TGCAGCGTTGGACGGGGGAGGAACACTGAAGCTTTCTTT

clone_size: -
v_call: TRBV5-6
j_call: TRBJ2-7
d_call: -
cdr3_aa: CASSLGTSSYEQYF
cdr3_nt: TGTGCCAGCAGCTTGGGGACCTCATCCTACGAGCAGTACTTC

clone_size: -
v_call: TRBV27
j_call: TRBJ1-2
d_call: -
cdr3_aa: CASSYTNYGYTF
cdr3_nt: TGTGCCAGCAGTTACACTAACTATGGCTACACCTTC

clone_size: -
v_call: TRBV7-2
j_call: TRBJ1-1
d_call: TRBD1
cdr3_aa: CASSLWQGAIAAFF
cdr3_nt: TGTGCCAGCAGCTTATGGCAGGGGGCAATTGCAGCTTTCTTT

clone_size: -
v_call: TRBV7-8
j_call: TRBJ2-5
d_call: -
cdr3_aa: CASSLRGAETQYF
cdr3_nt: TGTGCCAGCAGTCTAAGGGGCGCAGAGACCCAGTACTTC

clone_size: -
v_call: TRBV7-9
j_call: TRBJ1-4
d_call: TRBD1
cdr3_aa: CASSTRQGAVEKLFF
cdr3_nt: TGTGCCAGCAGCACCCGACAGGGGGCGGTGGAAAAACTGTTTTTT

clone_size: -
v_call: TRBV27
j_call: TRBJ2-4
d_call: -
cdr3_aa: CASSSGIAKNIQYF
cdr3_nt: TGTGCCAGCAGTTCCGGGATAGCCAAAAACATTCAGTACTTC

clone_size: once
v_call: TRBV10-2
j_call: TRBJ1-2
d_call: -
cdr3_aa: CASSGSTGSYGYTF
cdr3_nt: TGCGCCAGCAGTGGCTCGACAGGAAGCTATGGCTACACCTTC

clone_size: -
v_call: TRBV7-8
j_call: TRBJ1-3
d_call: -
cdr3_aa: CASGGTPSGNTIYF
cdr3_nt: TGTGCCAGCGGCGGGACCCCCTCTGGAAACACCATATATTTT

clone_size: -
v_call: TRBV28
j_call: TRBJ1-2
d_call: TRBD1
cdr3_aa: CASRPSDRFTYGYTF
cdr3_nt: TGTGCCAGCAGACCGTCGGACAGGTTTACTTATGGCTACACCTTC

clone_size: -
v_call: TRBV30
j_call: TRBJ1-2
d_call: -
cdr3_aa: CAWKKGFGGYTF
cdr3_nt: TGTGCCTGGAAAAAGGGGTTTGGGGGCTACACCTTC

clone_size: -
v_call: TRBV2
j_call: TRBJ2-5
d_call: TRBD2
cdr3_aa: CASSQTSGGETQYF
cdr3_nt: TGTGCCAGCAGTCAGACTAGCGGGGGCGAGACCCAGTACTTC

clone_size: -
v_call: TRBV18
j_call: TRBJ1-5
d_call: -
cdr3_aa: CASSSNGNQPQHF
cdr3_nt: TGTGCCAGCTCATCCAATGGCAATCAGCCCCAGCATTTT

clone_size: -
v_call: TRBV11-3
j_call: TRBJ2-2
d_call: TRBD1
cdr3_aa: CASSLWTGEDGELFF
cdr3_nt: TGTGCCAGCAGCCTATGGACAGGGGAGGACGGGGAGCTGTTTTTT

clone_size: -
v_call: TRBV6-5
j_call: TRBJ2-7
d_call: -
cdr3_aa: CASSYLGTLPSYEQYF
cdr3_nt: TGTGCCAGCAGTTACCTCGGGACCTTACCCTCCTACGAGCAGTACTTC

clone_size: few
v_call: TRBV19
j_call: TRBJ1-5
d_call: -
cdr3_aa: CASAPFNIVGAQGIFQHF
cdr3_nt: TGTGCCAGCGCTCCCTTTAACATAGTGGGGGCCCAAGGCATTTTCCAGCATTTT

clone_size: once
v_call: TRBV5-1
j_call: TRBJ2-1
d_call: TRBD1
cdr3_aa: CASSQTPGTGEHEQFF
cdr3_nt: TGCGCCAGCAGCCAAACTCCAGGGACAGGGGAACATGAGCAGTTCTTC

clone_size: once
v_call: TRBV6-5
j_call: TRBJ2-7
d_call: TRBD1
cdr3_aa: CASRQGFTSYEQYF
cdr3_nt: TGTGCCTCTAGACAGGGGTTTACTTCCTACGAGCAGTACTTC

clone_size: -
v_call: TRBV18
j_call: TRBJ2-7
d_call: -
cdr3_aa: CASSPPGQNYEQYF
cdr3_nt: TGTGCCAGCTCACCACCGGGACAAAACTACGAGCAGTACTTC

clone_size: -
v_call: TRBV6-1
j_call: TRBJ2-7
d_call: TRBD1
cdr3_aa: CAIWTGEAYEQYF
cdr3_nt: TGTGCCATCTGGACAGGGGAGGCGTACGAGCAGTACTTC

clone_size: -
v_call: TRBV5-8
j_call: TRBJ1-6
d_call: -
cdr3_aa: CASSFGRYNSPLHF
cdr3_nt: TGTGCCAGCAGCTTCGGCCGATATAATTCACCCCTCCACTTT

clone_size: -
v_call: TRBV30
j_call: TRBJ2-3
d_call: -
cdr3_aa: CAWGGEVITDTQYF
cdr3_nt: TGTGCCTGGGGGGGTGAGGTAATCACAGATACGCAGTATTTT

clone_size: -
v_call: TRBV5-3
j_call: TRBJ2-5
d_call: -
cdr3_aa: CATPRQLETQYF
cdr3_nt: TGTGCCACGCCGAGGCAGTTGGAGACCCAGTACTTC

clone_size: few
v_call: TRBV1
j_call: TRBJ2-3
d_call: -
cdr3_aa: CTSSQGTGGGDTQYF
cdr3_nt: TGCACCAGCAGCCAAGGGACAGGGGGGGGAGATACGCAGTATTTT

clone_size: -
v_call: TRBV11-2
j_call: TRBJ2-7
d_call: TRBD1
cdr3_aa: CASSLGTEKTYEQYF
cdr3_nt: TGTGCCAGCAGCCTCGGGACAGAGAAAACCTACGAGCAGTACTTC

clone_size: -
v_call: TRBV21-1
j_call: TRBJ1-3
d_call: -
cdr3_aa: CASSFTSRVREDGNTIYF
cdr3_nt: TGTGCCAGCAGCTTCACTTCCAGGGTGCGAGAGGACGGAAACACCATATATTTT

clone_size: -
v_call: TRBV7-9
j_call: TRBJ2-3
d_call: -
cdr3_aa: CASSEGRYGSTDTQYF
cdr3_nt: TGTGCCAGCAGCGAAGGACGGTACGGGAGCACAGATACGCAGTATTTT

clone_size: -
v_call: TRBV6-1
j_call: TRBJ2-7
d_call: TRBD1
cdr3_aa: CASSTDRGIQYEQYF
cdr3_nt: TGTGCCAGCAGTACTGACAGGGGGATACAATACGAGCAGTACTTC

clone_size: -
v_call: TRBV19
j_call: TRBJ1-2
d_call: TRBD1
cdr3_aa: CASSMFPGQSVYGYTF
cdr3_nt: TGTGCCAGTAGTATGTTCCCGGGACAGTCTGTGTATGGCTACACCTTC

clone_size: -
v_call: TRBV7-2
j_call: TRBJ1-3
d_call: -
cdr3_aa: CASTEGPFPSPGNTIYF
cdr3_nt: TGTGCCAGCACCGAGGGGCCGTTCCCCTCTCCTGGAAACACCATATATTTT

clone_size: -
v_call: TRBV6-1
j_call: TRBJ1-3
d_call: TRBD1
cdr3_aa: CASSEATGSGNTIYF
cdr3_nt: TGTGCCAGCAGTGAAGCGACAGGGTCTGGAAACACCATATATTTT

clone_size: -
v_call: TRBV9
j_call: TRBJ1-1
d_call: -
cdr3_aa: CASSVGTANTEAFF
cdr3_nt: TGTGCCAGCAGCGTCGGGACCGCGAACACTGAAGCTTTCTTT

clone_size: -
v_call: TRBV19
j_call: TRBJ2-5
d_call: -
cdr3_aa: CASSIHQGLYETQYF
cdr3_nt: TGTGCCAGTAGTATACACCAGGGATTGTATGAGACCCAGTACTTC

clone_size: -
v_call: TRBV5-4
j_call: TRBJ2-7
d_call: TRBD2
cdr3_aa: CASSRTREVYEQYF
cdr3_nt: TGTGCCAGCAGCCGGACTAGAGAGGTGTACGAGCAGTACTTC

clone_size: few
v_call: TRBV10-3
j_call: TRBJ1-5
d_call: -
cdr3_aa: CAISGGSSNQPQHF
cdr3_nt: TGTGCCATCAGTGGGGGGTCCAGCAATCAGCCCCAGCATTTT

clone_size: -
v_call: TRBV7-9
j_call: TRBJ1-2
d_call: TRBD1
cdr3_aa: CASSLGQGHYGYTF
cdr3_nt: TGTGCCAGCAGCCTTGGACAGGGCCACTATGGCTACACCTTC

clone_size: -
v_call: TRBV28
j_call: TRBJ1-5
d_call: -
cdr3_aa: CASGFSTLGGNQPQHF
cdr3_nt: TGTGCCAGCGGGTTCTCAACCTTGGGGGGAAATCAGCCCCAGCATTTT

clone_size: -
v_call: TRBV5-1
j_call: TRBJ2-5
d_call: -
cdr3_aa: CASSLDFVGETQYF
cdr3_nt: TGCGCCAGCAGCCTGGACTTCGTGGGGGAGACCCAGTACTTC

clone_size: -
v_call: TRBV5-1
j_call: TRBJ2-1
d_call: TRBD1
cdr3_aa: CASSLGQGANRHEQFF
cdr3_nt: TGCGCCAGCAGCTTGGGACAGGGGGCTAATCGGCATGAGCAGTTCTTC

clone_size: -
v_call: TRBV27
j_call: TRBJ1-4
d_call: -
cdr3_aa: CASTFLAEKTVF
cdr3_nt: TGTGCCAGCACCTTTTTAGCCGAAAAAACTGTTTTT

clone_size: -
v_call: TRBV10-1
j_call: TRBJ2-3
d_call: -
cdr3_aa: CASSEDNPPTDTQYF
cdr3_nt: TGCGCCAGCAGTGAGGACAATCCTCCCACAGATACGCAGTATTTT

clone_size: -
v_call: TRBV10-3
j_call: TRBJ1-4
d_call: TRBD1
cdr3_aa: CAISEGDRGVVREKLFF
cdr3_nt: TGTGCCATCAGTGAAGGGGACAGGGGAGTGGTTCGGGAAAAACTGTTTTTT

clone_size: -
v_call: TRBV21-1
j_call: TRBJ1-5
d_call: -
cdr3_aa: CASSKYDREKGNQPQHF
cdr3_nt: TGTGCCAGCAGCAAATACGACAGGGAAAAGGGCAATCAGCCCCAGCATTTT

clone_size: -
v_call: TRBV9
j_call: TRBJ1-4
d_call: TRBD1
cdr3_aa: CASSVQGAQNEKLFF
cdr3_nt: TGTGCCAGCAGCGTCCAGGGGGCGCAGAATGAAAAACTGTTTTTT

clone_size: -
v_call: TRBV15
j_call: TRBJ1-4
d_call: -
cdr3_aa: CATRRAGRDEKLFF
cdr3_nt: TGTGCCACCAGGAGAGCAGGGCGCGATGAAAAACTGTTTTTT

clone_size: -
v_call: TRBV5-4
j_call: TRBJ1-1
d_call: TRBD1
cdr3_aa: CASSFRDRGAFF
cdr3_nt: TGTGCCAGCAGCTTCCGAGACAGGGGAGCTTTCTTT

clone_size: -
v_call: TRBV29-1
j_call: TRBJ2-2
d_call: -
cdr3_aa: CSVHSRGDGTGELFF
cdr3_nt: TGCAGCGTTCACTCCAGAGGTGATGGCACCGGGGAGCTGTTTTTT

clone_size: few
v_call: TRBV7-9
j_call: TRBJ1-1
d_call: -
cdr3_aa: CASSHDSRLNTEAFF
cdr3_nt: TGTGCCAGCAGCCATGACAGTAGATTGAACACTGAAGCTTTCTTT

clone_size: -
v_call: TRBV5-1
j_call: TRBJ1-1
d_call: -
cdr3_aa: CASTTDWLNTEAFF
cdr3_nt: TGCGCCAGCACCACGGACTGGCTGAACACTGAAGCTTTCTTT

clone_size: few
v_call: TRBV27
j_call: TRBJ1-1
d_call: -
cdr3_aa: CASSTSDRNTEAFF
cdr3_nt: TGTGCCAGCAGTACCTCGGACAGGAACACTGAAGCTTTCTTT

clone_size: once
v_call: TRBV6-6
j_call: TRBJ1-1
d_call: TRBD1
cdr3_aa: CASSRTEQGFTEAFF
cdr3_nt: TGTGCCAGCAGTCGTACCGAACAGGGGTTCACTGAAGCTTTCTTT

clone_size: once
v_call: TRBV28
j_call: TRBJ1-5
d_call: -
cdr3_aa: CASSFQAGVSNQPQHF
cdr3_nt: TGTGCCAGCAGTTTTCAGGCAGGGGTTAGCAATCAGCCCCAGCATTTT

clone_size: once
v_call: TRBV28
j_call: TRBJ2-1
d_call: TRBD1
cdr3_aa: CASSLRQGSNEQFF
cdr3_nt: TGTGCCAGCAGTTTAAGACAGGGCAGTAATGAGCAGTTCTTC

clone_size: -
v_call: TRBV5-1
j_call: TRBJ1-2
d_call: -
cdr3_aa: CASSLGRVSYGYTF
cdr3_nt: TGCGCCAGCAGCTTGGGTCGGGTGTCCTATGGCTACACCTTC

clone_size: once
v_call: TRBV6-5
j_call: TRBJ2-3
d_call: -
cdr3_aa: CASSYRRTDTQYF
cdr3_nt: TGTGCCAGCAGTTACCGACGCACAGATACGCAGTATTTT

clone_size: once
v_call: TRBV5-8
j_call: TRBJ1-3
d_call: -
cdr3_aa: CASSLGLYSGNTIYF
cdr3_nt: TGTGCCAGCAGCTTGGGGCTTTACTCTGGAAACACCATATATTTT

clone_size: -
v_call: TRBV5-4
j_call: TRBJ1-3
d_call: -
cdr3_aa: CASSLGPGKDSGNTIYF
cdr3_nt: TGTGCCAGCAGCTTGGGGCCGGGAAAGGACTCTGGAAACACCATATATTTT

clone_size: -
v_call: TRBV7-6
j_call: TRBJ2-3
d_call: -
cdr3_aa: CASSRKVNTDTQYF
cdr3_nt: TGTGCCAGCAGCCGGAAAGTAAACACAGATACGCAGTATTTT

clone_size: -
v_call: TRBV28
j_call: TRBJ2-2
d_call: TRBD1
cdr3_aa: CASSLFRGSTGELFF
cdr3_nt: TGTGCCAGCAGTTTATTCAGGGGGTCCACCGGGGAGCTGTTTTTT